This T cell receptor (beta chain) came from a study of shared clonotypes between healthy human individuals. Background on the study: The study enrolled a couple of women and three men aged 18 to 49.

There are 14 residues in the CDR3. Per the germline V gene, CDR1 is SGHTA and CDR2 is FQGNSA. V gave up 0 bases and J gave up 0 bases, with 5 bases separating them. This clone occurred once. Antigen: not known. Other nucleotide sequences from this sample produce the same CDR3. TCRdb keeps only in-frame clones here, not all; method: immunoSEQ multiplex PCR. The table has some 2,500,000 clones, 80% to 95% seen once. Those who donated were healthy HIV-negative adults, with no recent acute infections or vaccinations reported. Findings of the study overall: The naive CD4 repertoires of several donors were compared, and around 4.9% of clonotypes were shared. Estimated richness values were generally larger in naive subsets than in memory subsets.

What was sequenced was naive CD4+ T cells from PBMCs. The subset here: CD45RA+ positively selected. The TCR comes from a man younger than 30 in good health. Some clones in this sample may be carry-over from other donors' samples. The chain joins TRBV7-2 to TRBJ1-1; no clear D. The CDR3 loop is CASSLARVNTEAFF. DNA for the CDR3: TGTGCCAGCAGCTTAGCGCGGGTGAACACTGAAGCTTTCTTT.